This TCR beta chain was captured by sequencing in a study of CD8 T cells in Susac syndrome (dated by TCRdb to about 2019). With regard to the full study: Repertoire sequencing was used to test whether CD8+ T cell activation and differentiation in Susac syndrome was antigen driven. The study compared CD8+ T cell repertoire clonality among 11 to 12 healthy donors, roughly 14 Susac syndrome patients and some 16 multiple sclerosis patients. What the authors observed across the whole study: The study acknowledged that relatively few individuals were included in the TCR sequencing and HLA analysis.

Trimming takes 6 bases off V and 6 bases off J; junction bases not matched to a gene: 7. Measured from the cysteine to the phenylalanine, the CDR3 is 14 residues long. The read is trimmed to its CDR3 DNA, 42 bases read in frame from base 1. The germline V gene yields SQVTM for CDR1 and ANQGSEA for CDR2. RNA was extracted using the RNeasy kit, and roughly 0.5 to 1 microgram was reverse transcribed with random hexamers. TCR beta CDR3 regions were amplified with the immunoSEQ multiplex PCR assay covering 54 Vbeta and 13 Jbeta segments. To correct PCR amplification bias, a synthetic template baseline was used for both primer optimization and computational correction. Per the authors' processing: Reads were assigned to V, D and J genes according to IMGT and analyzed in immunoSEQ Analyzer, with only productive sequences retained. Clonality was computed as one minus Shannon entropy normalized by log2 of the number of productive unique sequences. For each patient and control, public and private clones were evaluated among the 100 most prevalent clones. Clones were defined as Susac-specific when absent from the healthy and MS cohorts, from about a thousand published viral clones and from other ImmuneACCESS disease sequences. TCRdb reworked the public reads: Q25 trimming with fastp, MiXCR clone assembly, productive beta chains retained. Rows are unified per CDR3 protein, each entry keeping the most common DNA and genes. These V and J calls rely on TCRdb rather than the paper's analysis. This sample comprises under 200,000 distinct CDR3 sequences, 95% of them detected only once. The ten largest clonotypes hold less than 0.2% of the sample.

Peripheral blood CD8+ and CD4+ T cells from healthy donors, Susac syndrome patients and multiple sclerosis patients were profiled using high-throughput TCR beta sequencing. Treatment-naive patients with stable or active relapsing-remitting disease fulfilling revised McDonald criteria were used as multiple sclerosis controls. CD8+ TEMRA cells were enriched by FACS, while bulk CD8+ and CD4+ T cells were purified by magnetic negative isolation. Blood was collected in EDTA tubes and processed within 24 hours, with PBMCs isolated through density gradient centrifugation. PBMCs intended for TCR sequencing were cryopreserved in liquid nitrogen and thawed later in a water bath at 37 degrees C. The sorted or isolated CD4+, CD8+ and CD8+ TEMRA cells reached a purity of at least 90%. As to this clonotype: No antigen is known for it. Nothing much larger sits one base from this clone, and base qualities are not available.

The chain is made from TRBV29-1 and TRBJ2-2, and TRBD1 aligns with 10 junction nucleotides. Sequencing was done on a sample of CD8+ T cells from PBMCs. The clonotype comes from a human donor with multiple sclerosis. CDR3 loop: CSVDTTGGPGELFF. The nucleotides read TGCAGCGTCGACACGACAGGGGGCCCCGGGGAGCTGTTTTTT.